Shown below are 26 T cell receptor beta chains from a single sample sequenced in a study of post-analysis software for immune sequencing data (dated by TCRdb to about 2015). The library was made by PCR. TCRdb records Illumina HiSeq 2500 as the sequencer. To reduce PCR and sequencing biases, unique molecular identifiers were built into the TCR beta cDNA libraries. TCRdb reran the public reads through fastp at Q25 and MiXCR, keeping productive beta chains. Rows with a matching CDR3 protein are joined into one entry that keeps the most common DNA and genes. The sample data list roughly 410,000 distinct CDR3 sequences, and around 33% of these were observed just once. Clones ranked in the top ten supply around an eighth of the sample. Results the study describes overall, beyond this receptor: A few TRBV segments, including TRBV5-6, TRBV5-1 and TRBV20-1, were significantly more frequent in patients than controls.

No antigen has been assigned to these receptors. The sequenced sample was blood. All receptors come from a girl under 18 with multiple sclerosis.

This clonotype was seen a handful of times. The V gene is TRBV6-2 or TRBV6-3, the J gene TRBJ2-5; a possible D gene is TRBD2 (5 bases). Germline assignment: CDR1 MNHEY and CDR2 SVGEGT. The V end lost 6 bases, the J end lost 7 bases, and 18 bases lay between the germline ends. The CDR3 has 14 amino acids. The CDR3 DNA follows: TGTGCCAGCAGCTACGGTGCGGACGAGGGGACCCAGTACTTC. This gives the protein CASSYGADEGTQYF.

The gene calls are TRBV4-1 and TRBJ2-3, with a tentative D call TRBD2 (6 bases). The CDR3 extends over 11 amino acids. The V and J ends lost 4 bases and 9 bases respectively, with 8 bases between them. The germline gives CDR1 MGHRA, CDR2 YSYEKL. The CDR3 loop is CASSPGVTQYF. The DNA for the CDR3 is TGCGCCAGCAGCCCGGGGGTAACGCAGTATTTT.

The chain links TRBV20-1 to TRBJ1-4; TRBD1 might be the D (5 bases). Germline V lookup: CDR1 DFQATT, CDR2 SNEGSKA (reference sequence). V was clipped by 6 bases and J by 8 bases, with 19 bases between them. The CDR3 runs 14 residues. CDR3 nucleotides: TGCAGTGCCCCAATGGGGACGGGGGACGAAAAACTGTTTTTT. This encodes CSAPMGTGDEKLFF.

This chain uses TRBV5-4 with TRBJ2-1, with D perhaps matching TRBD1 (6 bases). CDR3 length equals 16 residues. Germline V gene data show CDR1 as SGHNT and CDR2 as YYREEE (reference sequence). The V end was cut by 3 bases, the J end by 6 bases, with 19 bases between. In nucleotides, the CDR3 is TGTGCCAGCAGCTCTGGGGGCAGGGTTACGGTCAATGAGCAGTTCTTC. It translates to CASSSGGRVTVNEQFF.

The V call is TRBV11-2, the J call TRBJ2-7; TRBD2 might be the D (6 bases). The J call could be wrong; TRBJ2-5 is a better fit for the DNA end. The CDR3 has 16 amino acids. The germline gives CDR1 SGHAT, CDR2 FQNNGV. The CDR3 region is CASSLLGLIAGETQYF. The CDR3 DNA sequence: TGTGCCAGCAGCTTACTAGGACTTATCGCGGGGGAGACCCAGTACTTC.

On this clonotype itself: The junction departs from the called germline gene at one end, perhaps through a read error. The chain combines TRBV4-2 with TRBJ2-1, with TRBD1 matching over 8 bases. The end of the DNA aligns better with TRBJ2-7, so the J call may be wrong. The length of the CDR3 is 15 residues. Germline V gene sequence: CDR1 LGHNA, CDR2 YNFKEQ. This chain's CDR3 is CACSQGGTGSYEQYF. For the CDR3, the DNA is TGTGCCTGCAGCCAAGGCGGGACAGGTTCCTACGAGCAGTACTTC.

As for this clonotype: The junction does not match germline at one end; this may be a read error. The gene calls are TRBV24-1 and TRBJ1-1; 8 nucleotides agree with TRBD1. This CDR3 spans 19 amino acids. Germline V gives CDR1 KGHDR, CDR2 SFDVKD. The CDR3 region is CATSDPRRTGSIPNSEAFF. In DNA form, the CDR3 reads TGTGCCACCAGTGACCCACGCCGGACAGGGTCGATTCCGAACTCTGAAGCTTTCTTT.

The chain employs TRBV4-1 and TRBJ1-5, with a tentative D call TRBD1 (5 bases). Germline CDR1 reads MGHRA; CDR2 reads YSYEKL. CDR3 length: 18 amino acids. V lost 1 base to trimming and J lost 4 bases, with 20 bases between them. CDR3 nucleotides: TGCGCCAGCAGCCAAGTGGGTGGACGGCGGAGGGGAAATCAGCCCCAGCATTTT. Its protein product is CASSQVGGRRRGNQPQHF.

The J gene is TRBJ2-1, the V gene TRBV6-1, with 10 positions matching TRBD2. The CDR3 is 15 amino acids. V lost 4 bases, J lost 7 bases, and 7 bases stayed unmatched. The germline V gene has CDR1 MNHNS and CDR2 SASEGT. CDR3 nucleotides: TGTGCCAGCAGTGGAATAGCGGGGGGTGAAAATGAGCAGTTCTTC. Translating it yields CASSGIAGGENEQFF.

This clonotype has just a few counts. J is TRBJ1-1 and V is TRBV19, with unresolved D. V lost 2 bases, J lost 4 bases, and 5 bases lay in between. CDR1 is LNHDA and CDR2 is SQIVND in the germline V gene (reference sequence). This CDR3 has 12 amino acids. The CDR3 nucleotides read TGTGCCAGTAGTATAATTGGCACTGAAGCTTTCTTT. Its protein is CASSIIGTEAFF. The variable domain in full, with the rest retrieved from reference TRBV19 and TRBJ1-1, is DGGITQSPKYLFRKEGQNVTLSCEQNLNHDAMYWYRQDPGQGLRLIYYSQIVNDFQKGDIAEGYSVSREKKESFPLTVTSAQKNPTAFYLCASSIIGTEAFFGQGTRLTVV.

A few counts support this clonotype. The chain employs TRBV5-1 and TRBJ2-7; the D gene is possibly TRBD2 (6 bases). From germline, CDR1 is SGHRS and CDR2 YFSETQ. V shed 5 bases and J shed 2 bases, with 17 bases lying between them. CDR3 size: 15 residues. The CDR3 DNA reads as TGCGCCAGCAGATTAACGGGGGACTTACCCTACGAGCAGTACTTC. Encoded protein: CASRLTGDLPYEQYF.

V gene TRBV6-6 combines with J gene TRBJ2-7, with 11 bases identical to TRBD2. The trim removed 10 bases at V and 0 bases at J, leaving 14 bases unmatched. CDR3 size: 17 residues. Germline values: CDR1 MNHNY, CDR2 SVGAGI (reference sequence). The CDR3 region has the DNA TGTGCCACCAAACTCACTAGCGGGGGTTCTAGCTCCTACGAGCAGTACTTC. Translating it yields CATKLTSGGSSSYEQYF.

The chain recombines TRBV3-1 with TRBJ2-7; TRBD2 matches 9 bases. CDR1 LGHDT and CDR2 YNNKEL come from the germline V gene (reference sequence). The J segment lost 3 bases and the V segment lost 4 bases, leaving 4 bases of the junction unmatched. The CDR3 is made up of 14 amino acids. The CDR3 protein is CASSPRLAVYEQYF. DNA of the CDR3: TGTGCCAGCAGCCCTCGACTAGCGGTCTACGAGCAGTACTTC.

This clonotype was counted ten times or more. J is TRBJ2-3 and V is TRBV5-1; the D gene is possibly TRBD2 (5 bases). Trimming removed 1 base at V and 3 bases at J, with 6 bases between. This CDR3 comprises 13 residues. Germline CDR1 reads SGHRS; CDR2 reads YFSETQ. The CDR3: CASSLQRTDTQYF. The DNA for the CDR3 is TGCGCCAGCAGCTTGCAGCGGACAGATACGCAGTATTTT.

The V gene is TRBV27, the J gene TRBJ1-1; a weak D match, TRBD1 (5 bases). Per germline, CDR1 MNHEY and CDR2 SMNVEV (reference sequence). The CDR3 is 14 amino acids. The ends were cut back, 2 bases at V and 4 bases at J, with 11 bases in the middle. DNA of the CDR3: TGTGCCAGCAGTTTACAGGGCTTCGGCACTGAAGCTTTCTTT. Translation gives CASSLQGFGTEAFF.

The CDR3 spells CASSQTSGRGDTQYF. The CDR3 nucleotides read TGCGCCAGCAGCCAAACTAGCGGGAGGGGTGATACGCAGTATTTT. The rearrangement links TRBV4-3 to TRBJ2-3; 13 nucleotides agree with TRBD2. This CDR3 region has 15 residues. The germline V gene encodes CDR1 LGHNA and CDR2 YSLEER. J lost 6 bases, V lost 2 bases, and 2 bases had no gene match.

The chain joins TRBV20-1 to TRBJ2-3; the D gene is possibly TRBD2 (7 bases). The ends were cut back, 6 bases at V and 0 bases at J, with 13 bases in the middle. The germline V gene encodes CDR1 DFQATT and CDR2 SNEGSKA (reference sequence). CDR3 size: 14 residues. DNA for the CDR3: TGCAGTGCCGGGCGGGGGCCTAGCACAGATACGCAGTATTTT. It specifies CSAGRGPSTDTQYF.

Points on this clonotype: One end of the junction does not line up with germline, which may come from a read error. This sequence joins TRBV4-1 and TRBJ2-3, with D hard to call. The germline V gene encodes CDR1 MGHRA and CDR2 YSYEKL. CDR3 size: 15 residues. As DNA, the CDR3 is TGCGCCGGCAGCCAAGGCCCTAGTTCCCCAGATACGCAGTATTTT. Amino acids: CAGSQGPSSPDTQYF.

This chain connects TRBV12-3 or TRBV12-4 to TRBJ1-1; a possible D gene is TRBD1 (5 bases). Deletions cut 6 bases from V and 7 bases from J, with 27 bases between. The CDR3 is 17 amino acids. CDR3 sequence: CASSPNRAGRGRDEAFF. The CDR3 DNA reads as TGTGCCAGCAGCCCCAATAGGGCGGGACGAGGGAGGGATGAAGCTTTCTTT.

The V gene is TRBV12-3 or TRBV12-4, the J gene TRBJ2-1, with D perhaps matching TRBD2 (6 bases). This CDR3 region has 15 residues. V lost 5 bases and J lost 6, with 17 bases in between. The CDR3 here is CASSPGRGGGNEQFF. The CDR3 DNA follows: TGTGCCAGCAGTCCTGGGCGGGGCGGAGGCAATGAGCAGTTCTTC.

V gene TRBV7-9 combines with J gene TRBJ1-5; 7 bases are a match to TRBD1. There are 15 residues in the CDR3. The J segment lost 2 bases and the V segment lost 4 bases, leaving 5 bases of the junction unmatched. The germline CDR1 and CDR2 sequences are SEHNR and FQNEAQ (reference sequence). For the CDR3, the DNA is TGTGCCAGCAGCTCCGGAACAGGGGGCAATCAGCCCCAGCATTTT. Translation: CASSSGTGGNQPQHF.

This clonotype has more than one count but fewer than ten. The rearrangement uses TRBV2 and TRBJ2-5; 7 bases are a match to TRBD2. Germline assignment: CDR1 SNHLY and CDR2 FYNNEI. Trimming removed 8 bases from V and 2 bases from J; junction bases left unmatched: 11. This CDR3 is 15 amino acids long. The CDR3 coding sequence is TGTGCCAGCCGAAGGAGGCTAGCGGATCAAGAGACCCAGTACTTC. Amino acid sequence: CASRRRLADQETQYF.

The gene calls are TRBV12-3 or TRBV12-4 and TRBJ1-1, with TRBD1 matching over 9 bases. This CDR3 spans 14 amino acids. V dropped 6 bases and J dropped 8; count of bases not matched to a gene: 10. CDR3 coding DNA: TGTGCCAGCAGACACTCCGGGACAGGGCGAGAAGCTTTCTTT. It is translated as CASRHSGTGREAFF.

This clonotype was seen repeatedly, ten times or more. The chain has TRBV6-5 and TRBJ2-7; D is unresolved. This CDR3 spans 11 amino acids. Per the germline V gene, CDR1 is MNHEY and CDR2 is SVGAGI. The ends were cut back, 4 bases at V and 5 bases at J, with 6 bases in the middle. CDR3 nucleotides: TGTGCCAGCAGTTTCTTAGACGAGCAGTACTTC. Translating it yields CASSFLDEQYF.

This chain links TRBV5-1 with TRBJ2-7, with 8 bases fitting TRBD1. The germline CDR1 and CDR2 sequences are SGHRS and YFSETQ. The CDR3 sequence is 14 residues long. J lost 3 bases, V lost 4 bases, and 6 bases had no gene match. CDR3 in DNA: TGCGCCAGCAGCGCGGGACAGGTTCTCTACGAGCAGTACTTC. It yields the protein CASSAGQVLYEQYF.

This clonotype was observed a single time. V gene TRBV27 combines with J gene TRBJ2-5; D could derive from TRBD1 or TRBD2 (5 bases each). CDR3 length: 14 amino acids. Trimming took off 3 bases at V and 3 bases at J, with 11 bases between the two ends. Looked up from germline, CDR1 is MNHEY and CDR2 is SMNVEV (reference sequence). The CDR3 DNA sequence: TGTGCCAGCAGTTTCCGGGGCAGGGAAGAGACCCAGTACTTC. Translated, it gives CASSFRGREETQYF.